This section outlines one T cell receptor beta chain sequence together with its context. This clone was recorded a few times. Its antigen remains undetermined. No qualities accompany the bases; no much larger clone lies one base away. CDR3 length: 17 amino acids, cysteine to phenylalanine. Kept here is only the CDR3 DNA, which spans 51 bases and is read in frame from base 1. V lost 0 bases and J lost 0 bases; the stretch between them is 13 bases long. CDR1 and CDR2 were assigned from the germline V gene as LGHNA and YSLEER. The method was the immunoSEQ multiplex PCR assay. For the multiplex PCR, a mixture combining 60 forward primers for TCR Vbeta segments and 13 reverse primers for TCR Jbeta segments was used. A multiplex PCR assay on genomic DNA amplified the CDR3 region of rearranged TCR beta genes. Amplified TCR beta libraries were sequenced as 87-base-pair reads on the Illumina HiSeq System. Processing in the source paper ran as follows. A later analysis counted tens of millions of unique TCR beta chains across the 666 repertoires, and some 11 million of these chains were shared by at least two donors. A nearest-neighbor algorithm error-corrected the raw reads and collapsed the reads into unique sequences, merging closely related sequences to remove PCR and sequencing errors. To assign V, D and J gene segments, CDR3 sequences were aligned to IMGT reference sequences. For a sequence to be retained, a match of at least six nucleotides was required to both a V gene segment and a J gene segment. A rearrangement was called productive if the CDR3 had no stop codons and remained in frame with V and J, and every other rearrangement was called non-productive. CDR3 was defined by IMGT convention, running from the second conserved V-encoded cysteine to the conserved J-encoded phenylalanine. Sequences without an unambiguous match to a single V gene segment were excluded from the earlier analysis of 450 to 750 of the donors. In an earlier analysis of 587 of the donors, V segments were called functional above 56.7% productive rearrangements and were called segregating when the between-donor standard deviation exceeded 5%. A statistical classification framework was developed to diagnose cytomegalovirus status using the catalog of TCR beta chain sequences. V and J gene assignment, in a later analysis, came from comparing TCR nucleotide sequences with IMGT/GENE-DB human TR gene sequences. In a later analysis, CDR3 sequences and most-parsimonious VDJ recombination scenarios were assigned using the TCRdist pipeline. In a later analysis, each TCR beta chain was defined by its CDR3 amino acid sequence together with its V-gene family, and reads lacking a unique V-gene family were excluded. In a later analysis, fewer than 600 highly shared, low-generation-probability nucleotide sequences were removed to address suspected cross-contamination and a sequencing artifact. In a later analysis, a clonal expansion index for each public chain was calculated from normalized within-repertoire ranks of inferred template counts. Generation probabilities in a later analysis came from a VDJ recombination model fitted to out-of-frame rearrangements, and those results were checked against IGoR. In a later analysis, TCR-TCR, TCR-HLA and TCR-CMV co-occurrence was scored with hypergeometric tests, and a repertoire-size bias correction was applied to TCR pairs. False discovery rates were estimated in a later analysis by permuting HLA or CMV assignments 20 times. A later analysis grouped co-occurring TCRs with DBSCAN, adding TCRdist sequence similarity when clustering within HLA-allele-positive subsets. For co-occurrence clustering, repertoires with fewer than 30,000 or more than 120,000 public chains were excluded, along with several repertoires with anomalous nucleotide sharing. This immuneACCESS table, as held by TCRdb, lists in-frame sequences with V and J called but not all clones. Of the missing ones, under half trace to an unresolved V gene in checked studies; the others have no known cause. Clone size and the V and J calls come from that table; the DNA yielded D and trimming. The sample table lists approximately 160,000 clones, 65% to 85% of them with a count of one. Clones ranked in the top ten supply 2% to 3% of the sample.

This sample stems from a study of cytomegalovirus exposure and HLA in healthy donors (dated by TCRdb to about 2017). In terms of the full investigation: In an earlier analysis of around 540 of the donors, 276 Gb of sequence data and 120 million or so unique TCR beta sequences from 150 million to 200 million T cells were reported. About 280 gigabases of sequencing data and roughly 81 million unique TCR sequences made up an early release that covered roughly 670 HLA-typed donors. Among the roughly 390 genotyped donors, about 85% belonged to the genetic ancestry cluster associated with self-reported Caucasian donors. The study was designed to test whether signatures of past pathogen exposure could be identified by cataloging public T cell receptors. The study profiled the T cell repertoires of fewer than 850 subjects by immunosequencing and related them to cytomegalovirus serostatus. Along with the approximately 620-subject first cohort, a separate validation cohort of roughly 110 different subjects was used. To predict cytomegalovirus infection status, the study combined high-throughput TCR immunosequencing, statistical association of individual TCRs with disease status, and machine learning. In a later analysis, previously published TCR beta repertoires from roughly 710 donors were re-analyzed and high-resolution HLA genotyping was added so that TCR occurrence patterns could be studied. In the later analysis, no new phenotypic data were used to find candidate immune exposures; instead, reliance was placed on TCR beta sequences and their occurrence across donors. In an earlier analysis of 500 to 650 of the donors, high-throughput TCR beta sequencing was used to judge whether each TCR beta V gene segment behaved as functional or pseudogenic. Donor age, sex, ethnicity and CMV serostatus were compiled alongside the repertoire data. Genome-wide SNP genotypes for about 65% of the 666 donors were used in a later genetic analysis, which treated that subset as a discovery cohort. All discovery cohort repertoires had been generated on a single sequencing platform. HLA typing included class I and class II loci at four-digit resolution. The number of typed donors differed by locus: roughly 629-630 for A, B, C, DRB1 and DQB1; some 500 for DQA1; 606 for DPA1; and some 430 for DPB1. A few DR-DQ haplotypes were handled as single units for association and clustering because linkage in the cohort was strong. Across some 400 genotyped donors of the cohort, an average of about 240,000 unique TCR beta nucleotide sequences per donor were sequenced, and around 20% of those sequences were non-productive.

Overall results and qualifications from the work: A later analysis found that TCR association rates varied across HLA loci, with DRB1 alleles showing the most associated TCRs and HLA-C alleles the fewest. In a later analysis, around 17,000 TCR beta sequences were associated with specific HLA alleles at a false discovery rate of 0.05. Across donors, most TCR sequences were observed very rarely, whereas some public TCRs were present in many individuals. Because HLA typing was missing for some donors at each locus, association tests included only the typed subset. Linkage disequilibrium might explain the correlated functional status among segregating V segments, but an unknown experimental factor could not be ruled out. Broadly in line with IMGT annotations, most TCR beta V segments showed up in productive rearrangements about 87% or about 30% of the time in an earlier analysis of 587 of the donors. An association between a missense DCLRE1C variant and V-gene and J-gene trimming of TCR beta chains was found in a later genetic analysis and replicated in an independent cohort. In vitro tests confirmed that a few of the cytomegalovirus-associated TCR beta chains recognize cytomegalovirus antigens. For the cohort, immune exposure information was limited to CMV serostatus. A later analysis found that most CMV-associated TCR beta chains appeared HLA-restricted, with HLA associations seemingly driven largely by CMV exposure. A later genetic analysis reported fewer N-insertions in productive TCRs among donors in an Asian-associated ancestry cluster than the 666-donor mean. When HLA alleles, especially DR and DQ, strongly co-occurred, TCR associations were difficult to assign to individual alleles. Sequencing depth was assumed to be roughly uniform across donors in the presence/absence analyses, though that assumption may not hold. In the study, some 160 TCR beta chains were listed as associated with cytomegalovirus. This cohort had only TCR beta chains sequenced, and the lack of alpha or paired-chain data limited which features could be detected. Some IMGT-functional V segments, including TRBV6-2 and TRBV6-3, could not be told apart with the 87-base-pair reads, so those segments were excluded. The authors suggested that the approach could potentially be extended to other disease states and immunological phenotypes. In a later analysis, several top co-occurrence clusters were reported to appear linked to parvovirus B19, influenza, CMV and Epstein-Barr virus. A group of highly shared sequence variants was considered likely to be a technical artifact of the sequencing pipeline. Because counts were too low, roughly 18 rarely observed V segments, including chromosome 9 orphons, were left out of the earlier analysis of about 500 of the donors. The classifier was reported to diagnose cytomegalovirus status with high specificity and sensitivity in both the original cohort and the validation cohort. In a later analysis, HLA-associated TCR beta chains were found to be more clonally expanded and to have lower generation probabilities than equally common non-associated chains. A further reported finding was that TCR beta sequences accurately predicted the HLA-A and HLA-B alleles for most subjects in the first cohort.

The cohort consisted of 650 to 850 healthy bone marrow donors. At the time of sampling, all cohort members were nominally healthy, though unrecorded immune exposures were likely present. The donor tested CMV seropositive and was one of the 289 seropositive cohort members. Each donor provided a peripheral blood sample, and peripheral blood mononuclear cells were used for TCR beta sequencing. The Qiagen DNeasy Blood Extraction Kit was used to extract genomic DNA from the blood cell samples. The specimen was PBMCs. This TCR was recovered from a woman aged 40 to 50 in good health and CMV-seropositive. The sequence links TRBV4-3 to TRBJ2-3, with TRBD2 perhaps the D gene, on 6 matching bases. This receptor has the CDR3 CASSQDGGNPSTDTQYF. The DNA sequence follows: TGCGCCAGCAGCCAAGATGGGGGGAATCCAAGCACAGATACGCAGTATTTT.